This TCR beta chain was retrieved from a study of blood T cell repertoires in COVID-19. The overall study: The samples span acute and convalescent COVID-19 from the United States, Italy and Spain. Sources were T cells, B-cell-depleted T cells, or PBMCs; the material itself was cDNA or gDNA.

The data were produced by immunoSEQ multiplex PCR, yet TCRdb's version contains in-frame clones alone and is incomplete. The repertoire has roughly 100,000 clones, roughly 85% of them found once; the top ten carry 4% to 5%. In germline, CDR1 is LNHDA, CDR2 SQIVND (reference sequence). The CDR3 covers 15 residues. V was pared by 6 bases and J by 7 bases, with 9 bases of the junction left unmatched. The chain recombines TRBV19 with TRBJ2-1; 10 bases are a match to TRBD2. What was sequenced was peripheral blood. The TCR was taken from a man between 45 and 60 years old with acute or convalescent COVID-19. CDR3 DNA: TGTGCCAGTAGCCCCATAGCGGGGGGCTCGAATGAGCAGTTCTTC. Translation: CASSPIAGGSNEQFF.